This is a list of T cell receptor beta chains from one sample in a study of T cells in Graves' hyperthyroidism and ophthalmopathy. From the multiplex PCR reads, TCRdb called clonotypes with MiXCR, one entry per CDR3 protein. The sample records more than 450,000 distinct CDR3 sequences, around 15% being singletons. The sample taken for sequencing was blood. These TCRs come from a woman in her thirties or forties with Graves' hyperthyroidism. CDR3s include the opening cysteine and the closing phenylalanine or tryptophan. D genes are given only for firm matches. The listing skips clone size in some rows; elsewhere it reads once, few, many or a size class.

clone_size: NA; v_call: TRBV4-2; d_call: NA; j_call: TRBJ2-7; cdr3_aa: CASSQEFGNFVEQYF; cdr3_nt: TGTGCCAGCAGCCAAGAATTCGGGAACTTTGTTGAGCAGTACTTC
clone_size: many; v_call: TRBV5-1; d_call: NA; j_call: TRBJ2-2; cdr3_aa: CASRPRRGTGELFF; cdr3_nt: TGCGCCAGCAGGCCGCGTCGGGGGACCGGGGAGCTGTTTTTT
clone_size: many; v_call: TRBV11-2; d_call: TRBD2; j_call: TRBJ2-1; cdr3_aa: CASSLTGLAGGGSYNEQFF; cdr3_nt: TGTGCCAGCAGCTTAACGGGACTAGCGGGGGGGGGCTCCTACAATGAGCAGTTCTTC
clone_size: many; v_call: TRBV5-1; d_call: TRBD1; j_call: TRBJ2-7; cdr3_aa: CASSITGQSSYEQYF; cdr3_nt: TGCGCCAGCAGCATCACGGGACAGTCTTCCTACGAGCAGTACTTC
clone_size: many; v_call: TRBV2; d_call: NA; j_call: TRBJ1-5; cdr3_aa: CASQQGSSNQPQHF; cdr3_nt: TGTGCCAGCCAGCAGGGCTCAAGCAATCAGCCCCAGCATTTT
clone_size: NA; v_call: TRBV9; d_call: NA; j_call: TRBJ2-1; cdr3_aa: CASNERGTIYNEQFF; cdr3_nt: TGTGCCAGCAATGAGCGAGGCACTATTTACAATGAGCAGTTCTTC
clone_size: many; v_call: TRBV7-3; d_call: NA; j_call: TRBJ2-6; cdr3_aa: CASSPGGVGGANVLTF; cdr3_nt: TGTGCCAGCAGCCCAGGAGGGGTAGGAGGGGCCAACGTCCTGACTTTC
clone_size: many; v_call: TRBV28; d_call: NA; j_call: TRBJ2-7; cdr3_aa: CASSLPGPNQQYF; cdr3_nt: TGTGCCAGCAGCCTACCGGGCCCTAATCAGCAGTACTTC
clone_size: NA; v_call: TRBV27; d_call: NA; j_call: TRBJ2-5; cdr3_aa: CASSTGPPQETQYF; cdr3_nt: TGTGCCAGCAGTACGGGCCCCCCTCAAGAGACCCAGTACTTC
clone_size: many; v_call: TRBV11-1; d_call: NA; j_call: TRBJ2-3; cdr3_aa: CASSLDASTQYF; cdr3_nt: TGTGCCAGCAGCCTCGACGCTTCTACGCAGTATTTT
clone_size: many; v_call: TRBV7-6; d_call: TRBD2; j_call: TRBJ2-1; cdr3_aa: CASSRTGTSGRAVEQFF; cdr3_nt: TGTGCCAGCAGCAGAACAGGGACTAGCGGGAGGGCCGTTGAGCAGTTCTTC
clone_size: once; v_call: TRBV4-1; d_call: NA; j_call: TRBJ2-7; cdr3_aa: CASSQEIRGRGCEQYF; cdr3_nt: TGCGCCAGCAGCCAAGAAATCCGGGGAAGGGGGTGCGAGCAGTACTTC
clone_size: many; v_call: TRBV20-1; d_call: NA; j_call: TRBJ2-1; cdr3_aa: CSARDHTGDTFSYNEQFF; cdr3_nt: TGCAGTGCTAGAGATCATACGGGAGACACCTTCTCCTACAATGAGCAGTTCTTC
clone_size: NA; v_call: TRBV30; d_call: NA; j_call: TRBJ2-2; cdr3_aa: CAWRKAGAPNTGELFF; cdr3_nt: TGTGCCTGGAGGAAGGCCGGGGCCCCGAACACCGGGGAGCTGTTTTTT
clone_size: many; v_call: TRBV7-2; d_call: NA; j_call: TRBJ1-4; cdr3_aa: CASSLAGTANEKLFF; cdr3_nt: TGTGCCAGCAGCTTAGCTGGGACGGCTAATGAAAAACTGTTTTTT
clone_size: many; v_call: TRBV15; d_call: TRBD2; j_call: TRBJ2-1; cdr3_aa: CATSRGAGGSNNEQFF; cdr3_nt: TGTGCCACCAGCAGAGGAGCGGGGGGATCCAACAATGAGCAGTTCTTC
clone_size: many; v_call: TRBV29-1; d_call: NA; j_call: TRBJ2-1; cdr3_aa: CSVETPYNEQFF; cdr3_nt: TGCAGCGTTGAGACCCCCTACAATGAGCAGTTCTTC
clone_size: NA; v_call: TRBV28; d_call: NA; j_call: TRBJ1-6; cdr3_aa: CASNVGGSYNSPLHF; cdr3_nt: TGTGCCAGCAATGTCGGCGGATCCTATAATTCACCCCTCCACTTT
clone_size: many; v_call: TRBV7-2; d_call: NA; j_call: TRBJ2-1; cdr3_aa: CASSPQGSFWGNEQFF; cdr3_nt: TGTGCCAGCAGCCCCCAAGGCAGCTTCTGGGGGAATGAGCAGTTCTTC
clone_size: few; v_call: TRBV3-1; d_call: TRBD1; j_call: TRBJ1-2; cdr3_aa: CASSHWDRVDFGYTF; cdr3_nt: TGTGCCAGCAGCCATTGGGACAGGGTGGATTTTGGCTACACCTTC
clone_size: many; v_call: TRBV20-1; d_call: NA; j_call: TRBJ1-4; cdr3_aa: CSARAGANEKLFF; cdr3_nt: TGCAGTGCTAGAGCGGGGGCTAATGAAAAACTGTTTTTT
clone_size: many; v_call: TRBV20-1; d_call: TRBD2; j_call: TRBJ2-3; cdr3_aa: CSASKLAGLTDTQYF; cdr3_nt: TGCAGTGCTAGTAAACTAGCGGGGCTCACAGATACGCAGTATTTT
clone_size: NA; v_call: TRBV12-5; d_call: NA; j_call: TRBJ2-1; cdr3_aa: CASGSSGTPKEQFF; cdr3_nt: TGTGCTAGTGGTTCCTCCGGGACTCCCAAGGAGCAGTTCTTC
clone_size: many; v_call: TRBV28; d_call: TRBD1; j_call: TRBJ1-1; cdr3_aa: CASSPSRTGSLNTEAFF; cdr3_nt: TGTGCCAGCAGCCCATCCAGGACAGGGAGCCTGAACACTGAAGCTTTCTTT
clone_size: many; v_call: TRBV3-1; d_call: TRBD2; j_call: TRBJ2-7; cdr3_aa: CASSQGTSSPYEQYF; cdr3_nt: TGTGCCAGCAGCCAAGGGACTAGTAGCCCCTACGAGCAGTACTTC
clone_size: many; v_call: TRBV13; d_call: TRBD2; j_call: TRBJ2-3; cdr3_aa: CASSLVGGRGDTQYF; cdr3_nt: TGTGCCAGCAGCTTAGTAGGCGGGAGGGGAGATACGCAGTATTTT
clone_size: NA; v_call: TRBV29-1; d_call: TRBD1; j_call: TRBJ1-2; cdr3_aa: CSAGQGPYGYTF; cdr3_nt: TGCAGCGCGGGACAGGGGCCCTATGGCTACACCTTC
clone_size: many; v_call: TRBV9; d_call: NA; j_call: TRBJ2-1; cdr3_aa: CASSTSGHSFYNEQFF; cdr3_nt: TGTGCCAGCAGCACCTCGGGACACTCGTTCTACAATGAGCAGTTCTTC
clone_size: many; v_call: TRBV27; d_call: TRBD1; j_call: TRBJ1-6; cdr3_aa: CASSSGTGHNSPLHF; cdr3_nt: TGTGCCAGCAGCTCCGGGACAGGCCACAATTCACCCCTCCACTTT
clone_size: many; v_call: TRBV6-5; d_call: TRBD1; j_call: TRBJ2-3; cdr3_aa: CASSYSGTDTDTQYF; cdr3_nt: TGTGCCAGCAGTTACTCAGGGACAGACACAGATACGCAGTATTTT
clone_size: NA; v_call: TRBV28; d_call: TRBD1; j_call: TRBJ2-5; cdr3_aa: CASTGTGVLQTQYF; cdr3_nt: TGTGCCAGCACCGGGACAGGGGTGTTGCAGACCCAGTACTTC
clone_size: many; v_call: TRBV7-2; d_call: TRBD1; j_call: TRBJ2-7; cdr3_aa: CASSARDRGHEQYF; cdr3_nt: TGTGCCAGCAGCGCCCGGGACAGGGGTCACGAGCAGTACTTC